These 30 T cell receptor beta chains were sequenced from one sample in a study of T cells in localized non-small cell lung cancer. The protocol was immunoSEQ multiplex PCR, while the TCRdb copy is restricted to in-frame clones and leaves out a portion. The profile shows 37,000 or so clones, approximately 88% of them singletons. Sequences were derived from peripheral blood, sampled before any cancer treatment. These receptors were taken from a woman aged 35 to 70 with stage I lung adenocarcinoma.

The count of this clone is one. This sequence joins TRBV19 and TRBJ2-3; D possibly corresponds to TRBD2 (5 bases). Trimming stripped 3 bases from V and 9 bases from J, with 10 bases between. CDR1 is LNHDA and CDR2 is SQIVND in the germline V gene (reference sequence). This CDR3 region has 12 residues. The CDR3 loop reads CASSIEGHTQYF. CDR3 sequence (DNA): TGTGCCAGTAGTATTGAGGGTCACACGCAGTATTTT.

The chain recombines TRBV28 with TRBJ2-2; D possibly uses TRBD1 or TRBD2 (5 bases each). The V and J ends lost 3 bases and 2 bases respectively, with 13 bases between them. The CDR3 runs to 16 residues. Germline values: CDR1 MDHEN, CDR2 SYDVKM. CDR3 DNA sequence: TGTGCCAGCAGTTTGTCCGGGACGGGTAACACCGGGGAGCTGTTTTTT. It yields the protein CASSLSGTGNTGELFF. Supplemented by reference TRBV28 and TRBJ2-2, the full variable domain reads DVKVTQSSRYLVKRTGEKVFLECVQDMDHENMFWYRQDPGLGLRLIYFSYDVKMKEKGDIPEGYSVSREKKERFSLILESASTNQTSMYLCASSLSGTGNTGELFFGEGSRLTVL.

V and J are TRBV6-5 and TRBJ1-2; 11 nucleotides agree with TRBD1. The CDR3 is 14 residues long. CDR1 and CDR2 from the germline V gene are MNHEY and SVGAGI. Trimming removed 8 bases from V and 6 bases from J; junction bases left unmatched: 8. The CDR3 loop reads CASRRTGGIHGYTF. CDR3 DNA sequence: TGTGCCAGCCGACGGACAGGGGGCATACATGGCTACACCTTC.

The CDR3 sequence is CASSLGTIRADTQYF. CDR3 bases: TGTGCCAGCAGCCTCGGGACTATCAGGGCAGATACGCAGTATTTT. This rearrangement joins TRBV7-8 to TRBJ2-3, with 7 bases fitting TRBD2. Germline CDR1 is SGHVS and CDR2 is FQNEAQ. The CDR3 runs 15 residues. V was clipped by 5 bases and J by 4 bases; unmatched bases: 9.

CDR3 in DNA: TGCAGTGCTAAGCTCCAGAATGAGCAGTTCTTC. This sequence encodes CSAKLQNEQFF. The chain joins TRBV20-1 to TRBJ2-1; D remains ambiguous. V was shortened by 4 bases and J by 7 bases, with 8 bases between the two germline ends. This CDR3 region has 11 residues. Germline CDR1 reads DFQATT; CDR2 reads SNEGSKA (reference sequence).

This clone was found a few times. The chain uses TRBV4-2 and TRBJ1-6; D might be TRBD1 (5 bases). The CDR3 extends over 15 amino acids. Germline V gene sequence: CDR1 LGHNA, CDR2 YNFKEQ. V lost 0 bases, J lost 7 bases, and 10 bases lay in between. CDR3: CASSQDRQGNSPLHF. The CDR3 bases are TGTGCCAGCAGCCAAGATCGTCAGGGCAATTCACCCCTCCACTTT.

V usage is TRBV19 and J usage is TRBJ2-7, with a weak D call TRBD1 (5 bases). The CDR3 loop spans 15 amino acids. V lost 1 base, J lost 2 bases, and 12 bases lay in between. Germline CDR1 reads LNHDA; CDR2 reads SQIVND (reference sequence). The chain's CDR3 is CASSIGRVGTYEQYF. The CDR3 bases are TGTGCCAGTAGTATAGGCAGGGTCGGAACCTACGAGCAGTACTTC.

The chain is built from TRBV5-8 and TRBJ2-5; the match to TRBD2 covers 7 bases. V lost 0 bases, J lost 5 bases, and 10 bases stayed unmatched. Germline loops: CDR1 SGHTS, CDR2 YDEGEE. CDR3 length: 16 amino acids. The DNA of the CDR3 is TGTGCCAGCAGCTTGGCCGGGCAGGGAGGGTTTGAGACCCAGTACTTC. Its protein product is CASSLAGQGGFETQYF.

The chain has TRBV5-6 and TRBJ1-2; the D gene is possibly TRBD1 (6 bases). The length of the CDR3 is 15 residues. Trimming cost V 4 bases and J 2 bases, with 15 bases left between them. Germline values: CDR1 SGHDT, CDR2 YYEEEE. CDR3 loop: CASSRPAGVNYGYTF. The CDR3, as DNA: TGTGCCAGCAGCCGACCCGCAGGGGTCAACTATGGCTACACCTTC. The full variable domain, its missing parts supplied by reference TRBV5-6 and TRBJ1-2, is DAGVTQSPTHLIKTRGQQVTLRCSPKSGHDTVSWYQQALGQGPQFIFQYYEEEERQRGNFPDRFSGHQFPNYSSELNVNALLLGDSALYLCASSRPAGVNYGYTFGSGTRLTVV.

DNA of the CDR3: TGCGCCAGCAGCTTGTTCCTAGTCACAGATACGCAGTATTTT. Protein sequence: CASSLFLVTDTQYF. The chain links TRBV5-1 to TRBJ2-3; no reliable D call. Germline CDR1 and CDR2: SGHRS and YFSETQ. The CDR3 is made up of 14 amino acids. Trimming took 1 base from V and 2 from J, leaving 8 bases between them.

This chain joins TRBV18 and TRBJ1-3, with D perhaps TRBD1 (6 bases). The CDR3 extends over 21 amino acids. With 3 bases removed from V and 0 bases from J, the gap between germline ends came to 27 bases. The germline V gene encodes CDR1 KGHSH and CDR2 LQKENI. DNA of the CDR3: TGTGCCAGCTCACCGGGCCTCTCAAAGGGCCCAGGGGAAGTCTCTGGAAACACCATATATTTT. This codes for CASSPGLSKGPGEVSGNTIYF.

This clone was seen once. V usage is TRBV7-6 and J usage is TRBJ2-5; D remains ambiguous. The CDR3 runs to 16 residues. V was pared by 3 bases and J by 3 bases, with 17 bases between. Germline assignment: CDR1 SGHVS and CDR2 FNYEAQ. The CDR3, as DNA: TGTGCCAGCAGCTTCCCCTATGGGATAGGAGAAGAGACCCAGTACTTC. Translating gives CASSFPYGIGEETQYF.

The CDR3 loop is CASSEALGTVPYEQYF. The CDR3 nucleotides read TGTGCCAGCAGTGAAGCCCTCGGGACGGTTCCCTACGAGCAGTACTTC. The rearrangement links TRBV6-1 to TRBJ2-7; possibly TRBD1 or TRBD2 for D (5 bases each). Germline CDR1 is MNHNS and CDR2 is SASEGT. V was shortened by 0 bases and J by 2 bases, with 14 bases between the two germline ends. The CDR3 is 16 amino acids.

The gene calls are TRBV9 and TRBJ2-3; 11 bases are shared with TRBD2. CDR1 is SGDLS and CDR2 is YYNGEE in the germline V gene. This CDR3 contains 17 residues. The V and J ends lost 1 base and 6 bases, in that order; junction bases with no gene match: 10. The CDR3, as DNA: TGTGCCAGCAGCGTACAGGTAGCGGGAGGGACCCGCGATACGCAGTATTTT. Protein product: CASSVQVAGGTRDTQYF. Full variable domain (missing parts from reference TRBV9 and TRBJ2-3): DSGVTQTPKHLITATGQRVTLRCSPRSGDLSVYWYQQSLDQGLQFLIQYYNGEERAKGNILERFSAQQFPDLHSELNLSSLELGDSALYFCASSVQVAGGTRDTQYFGPGTRLTVL.

The CDR3 sequence is CASSTGTGAPYEQYF. The DNA for the CDR3 is TGTGCCAGCAGCACCGGGACAGGGGCTCCCTACGAGCAGTACTTC. The chain joins TRBV11-1 to TRBJ2-7, with 10 nucleotides matching TRBD1. Unmatched junction bases numbered 6, after V lost 5 bases and J lost 2 bases. Per germline, CDR1 SGHAT and CDR2 FQDESV (reference sequence). CDR3 size: 15 residues.

The V gene is TRBV7-8, the J gene TRBJ2-5; tentative D call: TRBD1 (6 bases). The ends were cut back, 2 bases at V and 4 bases at J, with 11 bases in the middle. The CDR3 runs to 14 residues. CDR1 is SGHVS, CDR2 FQNEAQ, per germline. CDR3 loop: CASSLMGTSETQYF. The CDR3 coding sequence is TGTGCCAGCAGCTTAATGGGGACATCAGAGACCCAGTACTTC.

The chain combines TRBV5-1 with TRBJ2-3; D uncertain. Trimming pared 4 bases from V and 1 base from J, leaving 10 bases between. This CDR3 is 14 amino acids long. CDR1 SGHRS and CDR2 YFSETQ come from the germline V gene. The CDR3 loop is CASSVPGRTDTQYF. Written as DNA, the CDR3 is TGCGCCAGCAGCGTTCCGGGTCGCACAGATACGCAGTATTTT.

This clone was observed a few times. The chain joins TRBV7-2 to TRBJ2-7, with D possibly being TRBD2 (6 bases). Germline V CDR1 and CDR2: SGHTA, FQGNSA. The ends were cut back, 3 bases at V and 5 bases at J, with 11 bases in the middle. This CDR3 comprises 13 residues. The CDR3 sequence: CASSLAGRHEQYF. The CDR3 bases are TGTGCCAGCAGCTTGGCGGGACGCCACGAGCAGTACTTC. Supplemented by reference TRBV7-2 and TRBJ2-7, the full variable domain reads GAGVSQSPSNKVTEKGKDVELRCDPISGHTALYWYRQSLGQGLEFLIYFQGNSAPDKSGLPSDRFSAERTGGSVSTLTIQRTQQEDSAVYLCASSLAGRHEQYFGPGTRLTVT.

This chain links TRBV5-1 with TRBJ2-1; D is possibly TRBD1 or TRBD2 (6 bases each). Per germline, CDR1 SGHRS and CDR2 YFSETQ. Trimming shortened V by 7 bases and J by 2 bases, and 19 bases separated the two germline ends. This CDR3 is 16 amino acids long. CDR3 in amino acids: CASSPVRGVTYNEQFF. CDR3 sequence (DNA): TGCGCCAGCTCCCCGGTGAGGGGGGTTACCTACAATGAGCAGTTCTTC.

The gene calls are TRBV6-6 and TRBJ2-7; 9 bases match TRBD2. CDR1 and CDR2 (germline): MNHNY, SVGAGI (reference sequence). CDR3 size: 14 residues. V shed 7 bases and J 3 bases; nucleotides not matched to a gene: 7. CDR3 bases: TGTGCCAGCACCGGGACTAGCAGAAGCTACGAGCAGTACTTC. It specifies CASTGTSRSYEQYF.

V gene TRBV9 combines with J gene TRBJ2-1; D may correspond to TRBD1 or TRBD2 (5 bases each). V was shortened by 4 bases and J by 5 bases, with 13 bases between the two germline ends. There are 14 residues in the CDR3. CDR1 SGDLS and CDR2 YYNGEE come from the germline V gene. The chain's CDR3 is CASSIGTINNEQFF. Here the CDR3 DNA reads TGTGCCAGCAGCATTGGGACCATAAACAATGAGCAGTTCTTC.

The chain has TRBV5-4 and TRBJ1-2; the D gene is possibly TRBD1 (6 bases). The V end lost 4 bases, the J end lost 5 bases, and 18 bases lay between the germline ends. This CDR3 is 15 amino acids long. CDR1 SGHNT and CDR2 YYREEE come from the germline V gene (reference sequence). DNA of the CDR3: TGTGCCAGCAGCGGTCGCCCGGGGGCGGGGTATGGCTACACCTTC. This encodes CASSGRPGAGYGYTF.

This clone was recorded only once. This chain uses TRBV5-1 with TRBJ2-3, with 11 bases fitting TRBD2. J lost 4 bases, V lost 4 bases, and 8 bases had no gene match. The V gene's germline CDR1 is SGHRS and CDR2 YFSETQ. CDR3 size: 16 residues. Written as DNA, the CDR3 is TGCGCCAGCAGCGGAACTAGCGGGGGCCTCTCAGATACGCAGTATTTT. This sequence encodes CASSGTSGGLSDTQYF.

The chain links TRBV5-1 to TRBJ2-7; 10 positions match TRBD1. The trim removed 7 bases at V and 5 bases at J, leaving 18 bases unmatched. Germline V gene lookup returns CDR1 SGHRS and CDR2 YFSETQ. The CDR3 is 17 amino acids. The CDR3 is CASARTGGFPGSDEQYF. CDR3 nucleotide sequence: TGCGCCAGCGCCCGGACAGGGGGTTTTCCGGGATCTGACGAGCAGTACTTC.

The chain couples TRBV19 to TRBJ1-2; TRBD1 matches at 9 bases. The CDR3 has 15 amino acids. V gave up 6 bases and J gave up 7 bases; unmatched junction bases: 12. Germline V gene data show CDR1 as LNHDA and CDR2 as SQIVND (reference sequence). CDR3 protein: CASSPTPGQGVGYTF. The DNA for the CDR3 is TGTGCCAGTAGCCCTACCCCGGGACAGGGAGTTGGCTACACCTTC. The full variable domain, rest sourced from reference TRBV19 and TRBJ1-2, is DGGITQSPKYLFRKEGQNVTLSCEQNLNHDAMYWYRQDPGQGLRLIYYSQIVNDFQKGDIAEGYSVSREKKESFPLTVTSAQKNPTAFYLCASSPTPGQGVGYTFGSGTRLTVV.

The chain joins TRBV4-1 to TRBJ2-7; D is unresolved. The CDR3 has 14 amino acids. Germline assignment: CDR1 MGHRA and CDR2 YSYEKL. The V end lost 1 base, the J end lost 2 bases, and 9 bases lay between the germline ends. The CDR3 loop reads CASSQGLGPYEQYF. The CDR3 region has the DNA TGCGCCAGCAGCCAAGGGCTAGGGCCCTACGAGCAGTACTTC.

The gene calls are TRBV2 and TRBJ2-1; D unresolved. CDR3 size: 14 residues. Trimming left V 9 bases short and J 7 bases short, with 19 bases between. Germline V gene data show CDR1 as SNHLY and CDR2 as FYNNEI. The CDR3 DNA reads TGTGCCAGAGAGACCCCTTTTGTGGGGAATGAGCAGTTCTTC. This encodes CARETPFVGNEQFF.

This clone has only one observation. The chain recombines TRBV7-9 with TRBJ2-5; the D gene is possibly TRBD1 (6 bases). This CDR3 spans 13 amino acids. The germline V gene encodes CDR1 SEHNR and CDR2 FQNEAQ (reference sequence). Between the trimmed V and J ends, which lost 4 bases and 1 base, there was a span of 7 bases. The CDR3 DNA reads TGTGCCAGCAGCTGGACAGTCCAAGAGACCCAGTACTTC. This gives the protein CASSWTVQETQYF.

This chain links TRBV5-1 with TRBJ2-5, with TRBD1 matching 9 bases. The germline V gene has CDR1 SGHRS and CDR2 YFSETQ. The CDR3 length is 15 residues. The J segment lost 2 bases and the V segment lost 1 base, leaving 3 bases of the junction unmatched. The DNA for the CDR3 is TGCGCCAGCAGCTTGATGGGACAGGGACAAGAGACCCAGTACTTC. Encoded protein: CASSLMGQGQETQYF.

A word on this clone: Sequence at one end of the junction differs from germline and may be a read error. This rearrangement joins TRBV5-1 to TRBJ2-1, with 9 bases aligning to TRBD2. The CDR3 loop spans 15 amino acids. Germline loops: CDR1 SGHRS, CDR2 YFSETQ. CDR3 amino acids: CASTLGLADYNEQFF. The CDR3 DNA sequence: TGCGCCAGCACCTTGGGACTAGCAGACTACAATGAGCAGTTCTTC.